The clone carrying this T cell receptor beta chain was seen a handful of times. Its target is unknown. These data belong to a study of T cell repertoires in cytomegalovirus infection. As for the study in general: Matching HLA type and CMV infection were both indicated by public TCR beta signatures. Points from the study as a whole: Cumulative public TCR beta family frequency identified carriers of CMV plus the relevant HLA. CMV-specific HLA-C-restricted TCR beta clonotypes dominated the ex vivo response.

TCRdb processed the reads anew with MiXCR; each CDR3 protein has one entry. The table records 250,000 to 300,000 distinct CDR3 sequences, 25% of them present only once. Specimen: PBMCs. The source of this sequence is a human donor in good health (CMV status not recorded). Some clones in this sample may be carry-over from other donors' samples.

The CDR3 region is CASSRSGDRLRNEQFF. CDR3 sequence (DNA): TGTGCCAGCAGCCGAAGCGGGGACAGGCTTAGGAATGAGCAGTTCTTC. The V gene is TRBV7-3, the J gene TRBJ2-1; D is perhaps TRBD1 (8 bases). Germline V lookup: CDR1 SGHTA, CDR2 FQGTGA. The CDR3 has 16 residues. Trimming removed 5 bases at V and 7 bases at J, with 21 bases between.